This TCR beta chain comes out of a study of T cell repertoires in aging, cancer and after chemotherapy. Study-wide context: Pre- and post-chemotherapy samples were paired from chronic lymphocytic leukemia patients treated with fludarabine- or bendamustine-based regimens.

Peripheral blood genomic DNA, not sorted cells or RNA, was the template. Germline values: CDR1 LNHDA, CDR2 SQIVND (reference sequence). V was trimmed by 7 bases and J by 5 bases, leaving 14 bases between them. This CDR3 region has 14 residues. This clonotype has only a few counts. What it recognizes is unknown. A mixed TRB-A/B primer pool amplified rearranged TRB by multiplex touch-down PCR. Each CDR3 protein is one row after TCRdb ran MiXCR on the multiplex PCR reads. The sample has approximately 6,100 distinct CDR3 sequences, under 40% seen once. Overall study findings and caveats: Age-matched healthy donors had significantly more diverse, less clonal blood TCR repertoires than untreated cancer patients.

The chain has TRBV19 and TRBJ2-2, with D possibly being TRBD2 (6 bases). This receptor was taken from a human donor with a blood cancer. What was sequenced was blood. CDR3 nucleotide sequence: TGTGCCAGTACCATCGGAGCGGGTACCGGGGAGCTGTTTTTT. It encodes CASTIGAGTGELFF. Combining the CDR3 with reference TRBV19 and TRBJ2-2 gives the whole variable domain DGGITQSPKYLFRKEGQNVTLSCEQNLNHDAMYWYRQDPGQGLRLIYYSQIVNDFQKGDIAEGYSVSREKKESFPLTVTSAQKNPTAFYLCASTIGAGTGELFFGEGSRLTVL.